The next 22 T cell receptor beta chains were all read from a single sample in a study of blood T cell repertoires in COVID-19. Profiled with immunoSEQ multiplex PCR; TCRdb holds only in-frame clones, not every one. The sample carries hundreds of thousands of clones, roughly 80% recorded once. What was sequenced was peripheral blood. These receptor sequences come from a woman of 80 years or more with acute or convalescent COVID-19.

The chain combines TRBV6-5 with TRBJ1-2; the D is unclear. The germline CDR1 and CDR2 sequences are MNHEY and SVGAGI. CDR3 length: 15 amino acids. V was clipped by 0 bases and J by 6 bases, with 14 bases between them. CDR3 bases: TGTGCCAGCAGTTACTCAGTGGGTCTAGTCGATGGCTACACCTTC. Amino acids: CASSYSVGLVDGYTF.

This rearrangement joins TRBV5-4 to TRBJ2-7, with TRBD2 matching over 8 bases. Germline V gene lookup returns CDR1 SGHNT and CDR2 YYREEE (reference sequence). The CDR3 totals 15 residues. The ends lost 4 bases at V and 3 bases at J; junction bases unmatched: 9. CDR3 loop: CASSVPGGGNYEQYF. The DNA of the CDR3 is TGTGCCAGCAGCGTGCCAGGCGGGGGGAACTACGAGCAGTACTTC.

The rearrangement uses TRBV15 and TRBJ2-7; 10 nucleotides align to TRBD2. This CDR3 has 16 residues. Germline CDR1 is LNHNV and CDR2 is YYDKDF (reference sequence). The junction had 6 bases not matched to a gene; V was cut back by 3 bases and J by 1 base. CDR3 residues: CATSRPLGLASYEQYF. CDR3 nucleotides: TGTGCCACCAGCAGGCCCTTGGGACTAGCGTCCTACGAGCAGTACTTC. The full variable domain, in which reference TRBV15 and TRBJ2-7 provide the parts outside the CDR3, is DAMVIQNPRYQVTQFGKPVTLSCSQTLNHNVMYWYQQKSSQAPKLLFHYYDKDFNNEADTPDNFQSRRPNTSFCFLDIRSPGLGDTAMYLCATSRPLGLASYEQYFGPGTRLTVT.

The genes are TRBV29-1 and TRBJ1-4, with D perhaps matching TRBD1 (5 bases). Trimming removed 4 bases from V and 1 base from J, with 10 bases in between. The CDR3 has 14 amino acids. Germline-derived CDR1 and CDR2 are SQVTM and ANQGSEA. The CDR3 coding sequence is TGCAGCGTTGGGATGGGGGGAACTAATGAAAAACTGTTTTTT. Its protein product is CSVGMGGTNEKLFF.

The chain combines TRBV3-1 (or the pseudogene TRBV3-2) with TRBJ2-7, with a weak D call TRBD2 (6 bases). V gave up 4 bases and J gave up 9 bases, with 10 bases separating them. The CDR3 extends over 11 amino acids. Germline lookup yields CDR1 LGHDT and CDR2 YNNKEL (reference sequence). CDR3 sequence: CASSRRDLQYF. The CDR3 bases are TGTGCCAGCAGCCGGAGGGATCTGCAGTACTTC.

The chain links TRBV6-5 to TRBJ1-2; 8 bases are a match to TRBD1. The length of the CDR3 is 14 residues. J gave up 4 bases and V 4 bases, and 5 bases lay outside the gene matches. Germline V gene data show CDR1 as MNHEY and CDR2 as SVGAGI. CDR3 in DNA: TGTGCCAGCAGTTTGACAGGGGCCCTCTATGGCTACACCTTC. Its translation: CASSLTGALYGYTF.

V and J are TRBV19 and TRBJ1-4, with D hard to call. Germline V gene lookup returns CDR1 LNHDA and CDR2 SQIVND (reference sequence). The V gene lost 9 bases and the J gene lost 2 bases, with 13 bases spanning the gap. The CDR3 length is 14 residues. The DNA for the CDR3 is TGTGCCAGCCGCCCGGGGTTGACTAATGAAAAACTGTTTTTT. As protein: CASRPGLTNEKLFF.

There are a few counts of this clone. J is TRBJ2-3 and V is TRBV27; 10 bases line up with TRBD2. J lost 5 bases, V lost 4 bases, and 9 bases had no gene match. Germline V lookup: CDR1 MNHEY, CDR2 SMNVEV (reference sequence). The CDR3 spans 16 residues. DNA for the CDR3: TGTGCCAGCAGTTCCCTCTCTAGCGGGAGTATAGATACGCAGTATTTT. Translated, it gives CASSSLSSGSIDTQYF.

The CDR3 loop is CASRRGADNSPLHF. In nucleotides, the CDR3 is TGCGCCAGCAGACGGGGGGCGGATAATTCACCCCTCCACTTT. The J gene is TRBJ1-6, the V gene TRBV5-1; TRBD1 might be the D (6 bases). The CDR3 has 14 amino acids. Germline V gene data show CDR1 as SGHRS and CDR2 as YFSETQ. The ends were cut back, 5 bases at V and 5 bases at J, with 11 bases in the middle.

V and J are TRBV3-1 (or the pseudogene TRBV3-2) and TRBJ2-7; 10 bases agree with TRBD2. This CDR3 contains 15 residues. Trimming took 6 bases from V and 3 from J; bases not matched to a gene: 8. Germline CDR1 is LGHDT and CDR2 is YNNKEL (reference sequence). The CDR3 loop is CASSRGTSAVYEQYF. The CDR3 DNA reads TGTGCCAGCAGTCGTGGGACTAGCGCTGTCTACGAGCAGTACTTC.

The rearrangement uses TRBV7-9 and TRBJ2-1; D possibly corresponds to TRBD2 (6 bases). The V end was cut by 2 bases, the J end by 16 bases, with 24 bases between. There are 15 residues in the CDR3. CDR1 and CDR2 (germline): SEHNR, FQNEAQ (reference sequence). Here the CDR3 reads CASSLYGTPKRGPFF. The CDR3 region has the DNA TGTGCCAGCAGCTTATACGGGACTCCCAAAAGGGGTCCTTTCTTC.

The V gene is TRBV6-5, the J gene TRBJ2-1; TRBD1 agrees at 10 bases. The V gene's germline CDR1 is MNHEY and CDR2 SVGAGI. The CDR3 spans 15 residues. After removal of 5 bases from V and 7 bases from J, the junction contained 8 bases not matched to a gene. The CDR3 loop is CASSPPGQGRNEQFF. For the CDR3, the DNA is TGTGCCAGCAGTCCCCCGGGACAGGGGAGGAATGAGCAGTTCTTC.

A few counts support this clone. This sample includes further DNA sequences coding for the same CDR3. V usage is TRBV10-2 and J usage is TRBJ1-5; D is perhaps TRBD1 (6 bases). This CDR3 contains 15 residues. The germline gives CDR1 WSHSY, CDR2 SAAADI. V was pared by 0 bases and J by 2 bases, with 8 bases between. The CDR3 here is CASSESGHRNQPQHF. The CDR3 bases are TGCGCCAGCAGTGAGTCGGGACACCGCAATCAGCCCCAGCATTTT.

The chain carries TRBV19 and TRBJ2-2; 8 bases map to TRBD1. The CDR3 is 15 residues long. Germline-derived CDR1 and CDR2 are LNHDA and SQIVND (reference sequence). J gave up 5 bases and V 7 bases, and 9 bases lay outside the gene matches. The CDR3 spells CASIEGRGLTGELFF. The CDR3 DNA sequence: TGTGCCAGTATAGAGGGCAGGGGGCTTACCGGGGAGCTGTTTTTT. The whole variable domain, remainder taken from reference TRBV19 and TRBJ2-2, is DGGITQSPKYLFRKEGQNVTLSCEQNLNHDAMYWYRQDPGQGLRLIYYSQIVNDFQKGDIAEGYSVSREKKESFPLTVTSAQKNPTAFYLCASIEGRGLTGELFFGEGSRLTVL.

The chain carries TRBV7-9 and TRBJ2-7; 7 nucleotides line up with TRBD1. CDR3 size: 15 residues. Germline assignment: CDR1 SEHNR and CDR2 FQNEAQ (reference sequence). V was pared by 5 bases and J by 6 bases, with 13 bases of the junction left unmatched. Here the CDR3 DNA reads TGTGCCAGCAGCATACCCGACAGGGCCGGTGGCGAGCAGTACTTC. Its protein product is CASSIPDRAGGEQYF. The complete variable domain, with remaining parts taken from reference TRBV7-9 and TRBJ2-7, reads DTGVSQNPRHKITKRGQNVTFRCDPISEHNRLYWYRQTLGQGPEFLTYFQNEAQLEKSRLLSDRFSAERPKGSFSTLEIQRTEQGDSAMYLCASSIPDRAGGEQYFGPGTRLTVT.

The chain is built from TRBV6-2 or TRBV6-3 and TRBJ2-7; 7 nucleotides align to TRBD2. This CDR3 has 18 amino acids. Germline-derived CDR1 and CDR2 are MNHEY and SVGEGT. The ends lost 4 bases at V and 5 bases at J; junction bases unmatched: 20. CDR3 sequence reads: CASSLGGLGRSMENEQYF. In nucleotides, the CDR3 is TGTGCCAGCAGTTTGGGGGGGTTGGGACGGAGCATGGAGAACGAGCAGTACTTC.

The V gene is TRBV19, the J gene TRBJ1-1; tentatively, D is TRBD1 (5 bases). Trimming took 3 bases from V and 2 from J, leaving 16 bases between them. CDR1 is LNHDA and CDR2 is SQIVND in the germline V gene (reference sequence). The CDR3 has 16 residues. The CDR3 loop reads CASSIRTTRGNTEAFF. In DNA form, the CDR3 reads TGTGCCAGTAGTATTCGGACGACAAGGGGAAACACTGAAGCTTTCTTT.

This clone was counted a few times. The chain employs TRBV21-1 and TRBJ2-7; the D segment call TRBD2 is taken from the table without a DNA check. TRBV21-1 is noted as a pseudogene. The CDR3 spans 14 residues. CDR3 sequence: CASETSGSSYEQYF. For the CDR3, the DNA is TGTGCCAGCGAAACTAGCGGCAGCTCCTACGAGCAGTACTTC.

This clone occurred once. The chain combines TRBV9 with TRBJ2-7, with TRBD2 matching 9 bases. The germline V gene encodes CDR1 SGDLS and CDR2 YYNGEE. CDR3 length: 15 residues. V shed 0 bases and J 4 bases; nucleotides not matched to a gene: 5. Here the CDR3 DNA reads TGTGCCAGCAGCGTAGGGTTAGCGGGAGCGTACGAGCAGTACTTC. As protein: CASSVGLAGAYEQYF.

This rearrangement joins TRBV7-9 to TRBJ2-7; 8 nucleotides match TRBD1. The germline V gene has CDR1 SEHNR and CDR2 FQNEAQ (reference sequence). J gave up 2 bases and V 3 bases, and 6 bases lay outside the gene matches. There are 15 residues in the CDR3. DNA of the CDR3: TGTGCCAGCAGCTTCCGGGACAGGCCTCCCTACGAGCAGTACTTC. It encodes CASSFRDRPPYEQYF. Using reference TRBV7-9 and TRBJ2-7 for the parts outside the CDR3, the full variable domain is DTGVSQNPRHKITKRGQNVTFRCDPISEHNRLYWYRQTLGQGPEFLTYFQNEAQLEKSRLLSDRFSAERPKGSFSTLEIQRTEQGDSAMYLCASSFRDRPPYEQYFGPGTRLTVT.

The CDR3 is CASTTGSSSYNEQFF. CDR3 coding DNA: TGTGCCAGCACCACAGGGTCCAGCTCCTACAATGAGCAGTTCTTC. V usage is TRBV6-5 and J usage is TRBJ2-1, with D tentatively TRBD1 (6 bases). Germline V CDR1 and CDR2: MNHEY, SVGAGI. V lost 7 bases and J 0 bases, leaving 13 bases between the germline ends. The CDR3 covers 15 residues.

The rearrangement uses TRBV23-1 and TRBJ1-1; 9 bases are a match to TRBD1. TRBV23-1 is recorded as an ORF, its role being uncertain. With 3 bases clipped from V and 7 bases from J, the junction kept 3 bases outside the gene matches. This CDR3 has 13 amino acids. CDR3 in amino acids: CASSQGQGIEAFF. The CDR3, as DNA: TGCGCCAGCAGTCAGGGACAGGGTATTGAAGCTTTCTTT.